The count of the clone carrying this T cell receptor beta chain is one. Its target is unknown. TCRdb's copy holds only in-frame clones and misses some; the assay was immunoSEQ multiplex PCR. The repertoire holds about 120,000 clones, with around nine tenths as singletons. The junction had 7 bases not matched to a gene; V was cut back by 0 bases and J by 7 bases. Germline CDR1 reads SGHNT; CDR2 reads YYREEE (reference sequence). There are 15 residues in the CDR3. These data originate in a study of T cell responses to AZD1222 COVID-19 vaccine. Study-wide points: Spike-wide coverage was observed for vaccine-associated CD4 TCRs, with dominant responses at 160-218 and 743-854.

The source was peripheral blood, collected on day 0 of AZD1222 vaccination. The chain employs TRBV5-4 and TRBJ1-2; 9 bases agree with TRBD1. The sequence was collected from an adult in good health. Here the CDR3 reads CASSLDPGQGFGYTF. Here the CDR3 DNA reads TGTGCCAGCAGCTTGGACCCGGGACAGGGCTTTGGCTACACCTTC.